The next 15 T cell receptor beta chains were all read from a single sample in a study of chemoradiotherapy in HPV16-positive cancers. TCRdb's table, derived via immunoSEQ multiplex PCR, lists solely in-frame clones and lacks some. The table lists about 12,000 clones, about 77% of them singletons. Collection of the sample occurred from a patient who underwent chemoradiotherapy. The receptors come from a human donor with HPV-associated anogenital cancer.

This clone was detected a few times. This chain links TRBV5-6 with TRBJ1-2, with D possibly TRBD1 on 6 matching bases. From germline, CDR1 is SGHDT and CDR2 YYEEEE. This CDR3 region has 14 residues. V was trimmed by 0 bases and J by 6 bases, leaving 12 bases between them. The CDR3, as DNA: TGTGCCAGCAGCTTGGACGACAGGTCGAATGGCTACACCTTC. Protein product: CASSLDDRSNGYTF.

The rearrangement uses TRBV7-6 and TRBJ2-7; no reliable D call. Germline V gene lookup returns CDR1 SGHVS and CDR2 FNYEAQ. This CDR3 comprises 14 residues. V was cut by 4 bases and J by 2 bases, with 12 bases left in between. The CDR3 DNA follows: TGTGCCAGCAGCTCGCAGACGTACCCCTACGAGCAGTACTTC. Residues: CASSSQTYPYEQYF.

Sample share makes this clone large. This sequence joins TRBV18 and TRBJ2-1; tentative D call: TRBD1 (6 bases). This CDR3 spans 14 amino acids. The V and J ends lost 6 bases and 3 bases respectively, with 12 bases between them. CDR1 and CDR2 (germline): KGHSH, LQKENI. CDR3 sequence (DNA): TGTGCCAGCTCCCCCACAGGGTTCTACAATGAGCAGTTCTTC. This translates into CASSPTGFYNEQFF.

This chain links TRBV27 with TRBJ1-1; no definite D call. Germline CDR1 and CDR2: MNHEY and SMNVEV (reference sequence). Trimming removed 3 bases from V and 5 bases from J, with 10 bases in between. The CDR3 runs to 13 residues. The CDR3 DNA is TGTGCCAGCAGTTTTCTTGGCCCAACTGAAGCTTTCTTT. Translated, it gives CASSFLGPTEAFF.

The V gene is TRBV29-1, the J gene TRBJ2-7; possibly TRBD2 for D (5 bases). CDR3 length: 12 amino acids. From germline, CDR1 is SQVTM and CDR2 ANQGSEA. V lost 4 bases, J lost 2 bases, and 9 bases lay in between. CDR3 sequence (DNA): TGCAGCGTTGGTCGGGATACCTACGAGCAGTACTTC. Encoded protein: CSVGRDTYEQYF.

This clone was detected once. The rearrangement links TRBV9 to TRBJ2-1, with 15 bases matching TRBD2. The CDR3 has 17 amino acids. In germline, CDR1 is SGDLS, CDR2 YYNGEE. Trimming at V came to 4 bases and at J to 7 bases, leaving 9 bases not matched to a gene. This CDR3 reads CASSPRTSGGAGNEQFF. As DNA, the CDR3 is TGTGCCAGCAGCCCCAGGACTAGCGGGGGGGCCGGAAATGAGCAGTTCTTC.

The CDR3 loop reads CASTAAGRQFF. The CDR3 bases are TGCGCCAGCACCGCAGCGGGCAGGCAGTTCTTC. The rearrangement joins TRBV4-1 to TRBJ2-1; tentatively, D is TRBD2 (6 bases). V was clipped by 7 bases and J by 12 bases, with 13 bases between them. Germline CDR1 reads MGHRA; CDR2 reads YSYEKL. This CDR3 comprises 11 residues.

The chain combines TRBV6-1 with TRBJ1-1; 9 positions match TRBD1. Germline V gene lookup returns CDR1 MNHNS and CDR2 SASEGT. Trimming took 0 bases from V and 0 from J; bases not matched to a gene: 5. The CDR3 runs to 17 residues. CDR3 region: CASSEAVGQGLNTEAFF. The CDR3 DNA follows: TGTGCCAGCAGTGAAGCCGTGGGACAGGGACTGAACACTGAAGCTTTCTTT.

The V call is TRBV11-3, the J call TRBJ1-2; maybe TRBD1 (6 bases). This CDR3 contains 16 residues. Trimming removed 0 bases at V and 7 bases at J, with 18 bases between. The germline V gene encodes CDR1 SGHNT and CDR2 YENEEA. The CDR3 loop is CASSLDQNREDSGYTF. Here the CDR3 DNA reads TGTGCCAGCAGCTTAGATCAAAACAGGGAGGATAGTGGCTACACCTTC.

This clone turned up a few times. V is TRBV10-3 and J is TRBJ1-6; tentative D call: TRBD1 (6 bases). The CDR3 loop spans 15 amino acids. Germline CDR1 ENHRY, CDR2 SYGVKD. Trimming pared 6 bases from V and 7 bases from J, leaving 16 bases between. CDR3 amino acids: CAISPLDSKNSPLHF. In DNA, the CDR3 is TGTGCCATCAGCCCTTTGGACAGCAAGAATTCACCCCTCCACTTT.

The chain combines TRBV19 with TRBJ2-2; D is ambiguous. V was trimmed by 6 bases and J by 0 bases, leaving 11 bases between them. CDR1 LNHDA and CDR2 SQIVND come from the germline V gene (reference sequence). This CDR3 is built from 15 residues. CDR3 amino acids: CASRGIYTNTGELFF. The DNA of the CDR3 is TGTGCCAGTAGGGGAATTTACACGAACACCGGGGAGCTGTTTTTT.

The J gene is TRBJ2-1, the V gene TRBV19, with unresolved D. Germline-derived CDR1 and CDR2 are LNHDA and SQIVND (reference sequence). The CDR3 sequence is 11 residues long. V was clipped by 5 bases and J by 4 bases, with 3 bases between them. CDR3: CASSEYNEQFF. The CDR3 bases are TGTGCCAGTAGTGAATACAATGAGCAGTTCTTC.

This chain links TRBV7-8 with TRBJ1-2; 9 nucleotides match TRBD1. J lost 0 bases, V lost 2 bases, and 10 bases had no gene match. This CDR3 comprises 18 residues. Germline V CDR1 and CDR2: SGHVS, FQNEAQ. CDR3 sequence reads: CASSLPDRGRIPNYGYTF. The CDR3 DNA is TGTGCCAGCAGCTTACCGGACAGGGGCCGAATCCCTAACTATGGCTACACCTTC.

The chain carries TRBV7-8 and TRBJ1-1, with D unresolved. The CDR3 is 11 residues long. The V end was cut by 1 base, the J end by 6 bases, with 3 bases between. Germline V gene lookup returns CDR1 SGHVS and CDR2 FQNEAQ. In nucleotides, the CDR3 is TGTGCCAGCAGCTTAGGATCTGAAGCTTTCTTT. It encodes CASSLGSEAFF.

The chain is built from TRBV5-4 and TRBJ2-7; 10 nucleotides line up with TRBD1. CDR1 is SGHNT and CDR2 is YYREEE in the germline V gene (reference sequence). Losses at the gene ends were 4 bases for V and 2 bases for J; bases not matched to a gene: 6. This CDR3 has 15 residues. Written as DNA, the CDR3 is TGTGCCAGCAGCGACCAAGGACAGGGGGCCTACGAGCAGTACTTC. It is translated as CASSDQGQGAYEQYF.